The entry below describes one TCR beta chain. In this sample, this clonotype turned up a few times. It lacks a known antigen. Base qualities are not recorded, but no much larger clone differs from it by a single base. Sequencing relied on an Illumina HiSeq 1500. The raw public data were reprocessed by TCRdb itself: fastp quality trimming at Q25, MiXCR clonotype calling, in-frame beta chains only. Every entry covers one CDR3 protein and lists the most common genes and DNA from its rows. Counted in this sample were approximately 910,000 distinct CDR3 sequences; around 32% of them appeared once. The ten biggest clones cover about an eighth of the sample. The data belong to a study of T cell repertoires in cytomegalovirus infection (dated by TCRdb to about 2019). For the wider study: Alongside well-studied HLA-B-restricted epitopes, the peptide stimulations were aimed at recently identified HLA-C-restricted CMV epitopes, whose presentation resists viral immunomodulation. Because public TCR beta signatures pointed to carriage of CMV infection together with the matching HLA type, the HLA type of each donor mattered for the analysis.

According to the study, the label for this sample's treatment or condition signals: in vitro stimulation with specific CMV peptide epitopes to enrich CMV-specific T cells. Taken from cysteine to phenylalanine, the CDR3 has 15 residues. Only the CDR3 DNA is retained, 45 bases long and in frame from the first base. From the germline V gene, CDR1 is SGHVS and CDR2 is FNYEAQ. V was cut back by 0 bases and J by 1 base, leaving a gap of 6 bases between them. The study at large found these results: In both this cohort and an independent approximately 370-donor cohort, the cumulative frequency of public TCR beta family members distinguished carriers of CMV infection plus the relevant HLA type. The ex vivo response was dominated by HLA-C-restricted CMV-specific TCR beta clonotypes, and the single most frequent clonotype in two of eight donors was supplied by these HLA-C-restricted clonotypes.

Sequencing used cultured CD8+ T cells from PBMCs, obtained from culture after CMV antigen stimulation. The clonotype originates from a human donor in good health (CMV status not recorded). Some clones in this sample may be carry-over from other donors' samples. The V and J segments used are TRBV7-6 and TRBJ2-2, with the D gene uncertain. The CDR3 region reads CASSLAIRNTGELFF. In nucleotide form, the sequence is TGTGCCAGCAGCTTAGCCATTCGGAACACCGGGGAGCTGTTTTTT.